The present TCR beta chain was sequenced within a study of long-term antiretroviral therapy in people with HIV. They ran version v3.0 of the immunoSEQ assay at survey level. The sequencing target was about 40,000-50,000 T-cell genomes per sample. Assay: immunoSEQ multiplex PCR; the TCRdb copy retains only in-frame clones and omits some. The table records some 40,000 clones, roughly 93% of them present only once. The CDR3 spans 16 residues. Per germline, CDR1 WNHNN and CDR2 SYGVQD (reference sequence). Unmatched junction bases numbered 13, after V lost 5 bases and J lost 7 bases. This TCR was recovered from a man younger than 40 with HIV. Sequenced material: unsorted PBMCs, taken around 9.2 years after starting antiretroviral therapy. The gene calls are TRBV10-1 and TRBJ2-1; TRBD1 matches 8 bases. The CDR3: CASSRTGTGNPNEQFF. The CDR3 DNA sequence: TGCGCCAGCAGTCGAACCGGGACAGGCAACCCAAATGAGCAGTTCTTC.